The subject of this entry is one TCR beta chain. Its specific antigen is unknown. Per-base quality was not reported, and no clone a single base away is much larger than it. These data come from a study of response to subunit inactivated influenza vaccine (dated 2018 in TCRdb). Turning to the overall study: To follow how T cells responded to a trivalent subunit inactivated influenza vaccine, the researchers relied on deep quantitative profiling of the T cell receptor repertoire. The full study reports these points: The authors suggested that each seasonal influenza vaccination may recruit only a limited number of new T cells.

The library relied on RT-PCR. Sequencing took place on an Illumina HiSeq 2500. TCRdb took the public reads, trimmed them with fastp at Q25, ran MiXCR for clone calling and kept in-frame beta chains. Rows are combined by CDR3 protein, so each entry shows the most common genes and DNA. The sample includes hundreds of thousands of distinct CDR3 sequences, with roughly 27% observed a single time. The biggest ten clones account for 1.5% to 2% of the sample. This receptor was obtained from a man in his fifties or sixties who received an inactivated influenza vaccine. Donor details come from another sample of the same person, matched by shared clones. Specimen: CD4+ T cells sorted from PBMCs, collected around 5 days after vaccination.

The CDR3 loop reads CAWSQGTRGNIQYF. The DNA is TGTGCCTGGAGCCAGGGCACTCGGGGCAACATTCAGTACTTC. The sequence links TRBV30 to TRBJ2-4, with the D assignment possibly TRBD1 or TRBD2, given 5 matching bases for each. Trimming removed 3 bases from V and 7 bases from J, leaving 16 bases between the germline ends. The CDR3 contains 14 residues, cysteine and phenylalanine counted. Only CDR3 DNA is held: 42 bases, read in frame from base 1. In the germline V gene (reference sequence), CDR1 corresponds to GTSNPN and CDR2 to SVGIG. When the CDR3 is completed using the reference TRBV30 and TRBJ2-4 genes on either side, the full variable domain is SQTIHQWPATLVQPVGSPLSLECTVEGTSNPNLYWYRQAAGRGLQLLFYSVGIGQISSEVPQNLSASRPQDRQFILSSKKLLLSDSGFYLCAWSQGTRGNIQYFGAGTRLSVL.